This T cell receptor beta chain was found in a study of beta chain features in type 1 diabetes. Study details: On cell yields, gender and age, patients and healthy donors were similar.

Notes on the study in general: In the patient group, naive, central memory and Treg TCRB repertoires seemed more alike than in the healthy donor group.

Details on this clone: Antigen specificity is unknown.

Expressed TCRB transcripts were sequenced because the isolated RNA had all been reverse transcribed beforehand. The protocol was immunoSEQ multiplex PCR, while the TCRdb copy is restricted to in-frame clones and leaves out a portion. The table includes around 40,000 clones, roughly half detected once. CD45RO/CCR7/CD25/CD127/CD95/CD27 separated CD4+ naive, central memory, regulatory and stem cell-like memory cells by sorting. What was sequenced was Tregs from blood. The sequence was collected from a woman under 30 in good health.

CDR3 in amino acids: CASRGLAVYNEQFF. The DNA of the CDR3 is TGTGCCAGCAGAGGACTAGCGGTCTACAATGAGCAGTTCTTC. The V call is TRBV2, the J call TRBJ2-1, with 10 bases lining up with TRBD2. Germline V gene sequence: CDR1 SNHLY, CDR2 FYNNEI. This CDR3 spans 14 amino acids. V shed 6 bases and J 3 bases; nucleotides not matched to a gene: 2.